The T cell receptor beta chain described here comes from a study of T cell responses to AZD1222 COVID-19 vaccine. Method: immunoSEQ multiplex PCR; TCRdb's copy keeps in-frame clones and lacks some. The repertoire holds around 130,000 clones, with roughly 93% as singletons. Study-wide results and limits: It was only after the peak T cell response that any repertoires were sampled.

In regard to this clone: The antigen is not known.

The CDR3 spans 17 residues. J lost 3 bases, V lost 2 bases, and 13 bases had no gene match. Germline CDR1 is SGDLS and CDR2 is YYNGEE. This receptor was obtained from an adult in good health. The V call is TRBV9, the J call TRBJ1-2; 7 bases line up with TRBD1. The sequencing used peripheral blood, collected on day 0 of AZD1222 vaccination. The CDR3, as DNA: TGTGCCAGCAGCGTCTTGGACAGGCCCAACGACTACTATGGCTACACCTTC. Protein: CASSVLDRPNDYYGYTF. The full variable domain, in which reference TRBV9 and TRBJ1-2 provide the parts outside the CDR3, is DSGVTQTPKHLITATGQRVTLRCSPRSGDLSVYWYQQSLDQGLQFLIQYYNGEERAKGNILERFSAQQFPDLHSELNLSSLELGDSALYFCASSVLDRPNDYYGYTFGSGTRLTVV.